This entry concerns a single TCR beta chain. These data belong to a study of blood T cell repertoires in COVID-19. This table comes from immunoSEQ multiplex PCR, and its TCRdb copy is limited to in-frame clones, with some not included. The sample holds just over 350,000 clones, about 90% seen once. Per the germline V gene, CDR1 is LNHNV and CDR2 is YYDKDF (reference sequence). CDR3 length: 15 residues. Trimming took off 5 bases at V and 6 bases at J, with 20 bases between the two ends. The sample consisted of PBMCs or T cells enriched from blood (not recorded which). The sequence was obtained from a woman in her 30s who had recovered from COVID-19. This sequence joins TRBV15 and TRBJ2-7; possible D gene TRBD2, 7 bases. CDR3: CATSGGLGRASEQYF. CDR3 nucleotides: TGTGCCACCAGCGGGGGCCTTGGGAGGGCCTCCGAGCAGTACTTC.